This T cell receptor beta chain was recovered during a study of vaccination effects on CD4 cells after COVID-19. On the study more broadly: Wells each received 1.8 million or so PBMC, cultured with approximately 9.1 IU/ml IL-2 and about 9.3 ug/ml peptides.

As to this clone: As yet, its antigen is unknown.

The V segment lost 7 bases and the J segment 0 bases; nucleotides outside the gene matches: 3. Germline values: CDR1 MNHEY, CDR2 SVGAGI. This CDR3 has 14 amino acids. CD4+ T cell isolation took place after less than 13 days of culture. The vaccine given was either BNT162b2 or mRNA-1273, in two doses. Data came from immunoSEQ multiplex PCR; TCRdb stores just in-frame clones and leaves some out. Among about 40,000 clones listed, more than 65% were seen once. This clonotype was obtained from a human donor who received a COVID-19 vaccine. The chain has TRBV6-5 and TRBJ2-1; 7 positions agree with TRBD1. The source material was CD4+ T cells from PBMCs cultured without peptide, sampled after COVID-19 vaccination. The CDR3 is CASNRDSSYNEQFF. The CDR3 region has the DNA TGTGCCAGCAACCGGGACAGCTCCTACAATGAGCAGTTCTTC.